Described below is a single T cell receptor beta chain sequence and its context. What it binds is unknown. This could be a read error, since a much larger clone is one nucleotide away. This CDR3 is 17 amino acids long. From germline, CDR1 is SEHNR and CDR2 FQNEAQ (reference sequence). This sample is part of a study of T cell repertoires in cytomegalovirus infection. Study-level background: Indications came from public TCR beta signatures; they pointed to CMV infection and to a matching HLA type. The study, taken as a whole, reports: The cumulative frequency of public TCR beta families distinguished individuals who carried CMV together with the relevant HLA. Within the response measured ex vivo, HLA-C-restricted CMV-specific TCR beta clonotypes were dominant.

TCRdb recomputed calls from the reads with MiXCR, one row per CDR3 protein. The sample carries roughly 600,000 distinct CDR3 sequences, less than 25% recorded once. This chain links TRBV7-9 with TRBJ1-1; a possible D gene is TRBD1 (5 bases). Sequencing was performed on CD8+ T cells from PBMCs. The receptor comes from a human donor in good health (CMV status not recorded). Some clones in this sample may be carry-over from other donors' samples. This chain's CDR3 is CVSPPGGEILWGAEAFF. DNA of the CDR3: TGTGTCAGCCCCCCGGGTGGAGAAATACTATGGGGGGCTGAAGCTTTCTTT.